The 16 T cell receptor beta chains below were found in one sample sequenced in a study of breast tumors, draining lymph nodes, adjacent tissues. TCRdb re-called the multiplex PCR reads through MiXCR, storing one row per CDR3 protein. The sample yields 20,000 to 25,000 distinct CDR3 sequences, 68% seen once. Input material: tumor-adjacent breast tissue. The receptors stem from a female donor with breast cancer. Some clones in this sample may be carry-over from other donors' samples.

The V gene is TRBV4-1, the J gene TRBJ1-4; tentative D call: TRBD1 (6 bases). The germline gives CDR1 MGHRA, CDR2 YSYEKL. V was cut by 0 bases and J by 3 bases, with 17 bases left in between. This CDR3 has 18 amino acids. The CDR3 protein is CASSQDRAGDLPNEKLFF. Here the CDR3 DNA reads TGCGCCAGCAGCCAAGATAGGGCAGGGGATTTGCCTAATGAAAAACTGTTTTTT.

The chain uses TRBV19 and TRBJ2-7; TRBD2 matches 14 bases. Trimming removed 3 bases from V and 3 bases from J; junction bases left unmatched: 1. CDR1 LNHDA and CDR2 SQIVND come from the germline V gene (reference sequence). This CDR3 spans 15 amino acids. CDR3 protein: CASSMGLAGVYEQYF. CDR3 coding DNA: TGTGCCAGTAGTATGGGACTAGCGGGAGTCTACGAGCAGTACTTC.

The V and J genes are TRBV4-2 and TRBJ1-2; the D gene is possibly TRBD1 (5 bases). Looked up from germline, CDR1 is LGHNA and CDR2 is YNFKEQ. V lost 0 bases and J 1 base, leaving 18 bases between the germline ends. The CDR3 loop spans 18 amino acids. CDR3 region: CASSQDIGGRTLNYGYTF. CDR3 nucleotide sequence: TGTGCCAGCAGCCAAGATATAGGCGGACGGACACTTAACTATGGCTACACCTTC.

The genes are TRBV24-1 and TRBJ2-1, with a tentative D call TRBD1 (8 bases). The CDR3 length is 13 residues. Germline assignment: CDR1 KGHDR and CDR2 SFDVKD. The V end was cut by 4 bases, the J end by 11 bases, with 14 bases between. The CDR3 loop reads CATSDTQGGKQFF. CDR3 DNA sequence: TGTGCCACCAGTGACACACAGGGGGGGAAGCAGTTCTTC.

This CDR3 is CATSDRSDSWTQYF. CDR3 nucleotides: TGTGCCACCAGTGATCGGAGTGATTCGTGGACCCAGTACTTC. The gene calls are TRBV24-1 and TRBJ2-5; D gene unclear. Trimming pared 3 bases from V and 7 bases from J, leaving 14 bases between. Germline V gene lookup returns CDR1 KGHDR and CDR2 SFDVKD. This CDR3 has 14 amino acids.

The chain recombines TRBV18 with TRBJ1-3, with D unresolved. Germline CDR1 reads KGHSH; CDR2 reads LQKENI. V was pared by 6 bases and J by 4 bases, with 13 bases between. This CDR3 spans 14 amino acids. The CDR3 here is CASSLGLTGNTIYF. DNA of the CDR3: TGTGCCAGCTCTCTCGGCTTGACAGGAAACACCATATATTTT.

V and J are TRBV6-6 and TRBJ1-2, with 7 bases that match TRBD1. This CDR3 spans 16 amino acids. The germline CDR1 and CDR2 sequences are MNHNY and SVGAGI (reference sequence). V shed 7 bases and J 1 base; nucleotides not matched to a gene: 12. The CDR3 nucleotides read TGTGCCAGCAACCAAAGACAGGGTCTTTTTAACTATGGCTACACCTTC. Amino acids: CASNQRQGLFNYGYTF.

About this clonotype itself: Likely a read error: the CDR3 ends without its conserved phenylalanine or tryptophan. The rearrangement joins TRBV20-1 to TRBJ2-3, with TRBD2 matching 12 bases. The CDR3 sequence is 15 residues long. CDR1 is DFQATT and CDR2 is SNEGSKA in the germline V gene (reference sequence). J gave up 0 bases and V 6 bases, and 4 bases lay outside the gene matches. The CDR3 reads CSASLAGGSTDTQYS. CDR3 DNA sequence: TGCAGTGCCTCTCTAGCGGGAGGGAGCACAGATACGCAGTATTCT.

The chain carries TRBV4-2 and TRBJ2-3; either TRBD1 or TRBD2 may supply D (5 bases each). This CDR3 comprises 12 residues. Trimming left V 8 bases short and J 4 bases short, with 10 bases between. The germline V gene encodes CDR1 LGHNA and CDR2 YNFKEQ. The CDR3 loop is CASGGVSDTQYF. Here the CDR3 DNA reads TGTGCCAGCGGGGGAGTGTCAGATACGCAGTATTTT.

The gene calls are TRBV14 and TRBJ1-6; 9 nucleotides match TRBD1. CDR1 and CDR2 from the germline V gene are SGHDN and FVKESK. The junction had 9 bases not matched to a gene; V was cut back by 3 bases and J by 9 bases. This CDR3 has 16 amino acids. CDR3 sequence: CASSQLTGTGSSPLHF. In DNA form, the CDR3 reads TGTGCCAGCAGCCAGCTAACCGGGACAGGGAGTTCACCCCTCCACTTT.

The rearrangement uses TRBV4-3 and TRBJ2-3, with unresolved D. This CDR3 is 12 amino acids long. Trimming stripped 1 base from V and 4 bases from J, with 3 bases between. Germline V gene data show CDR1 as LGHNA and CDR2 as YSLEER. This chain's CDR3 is CASSQGPDTQYF. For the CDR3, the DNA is TGCGCCAGCAGCCAAGGACCAGATACGCAGTATTTT.

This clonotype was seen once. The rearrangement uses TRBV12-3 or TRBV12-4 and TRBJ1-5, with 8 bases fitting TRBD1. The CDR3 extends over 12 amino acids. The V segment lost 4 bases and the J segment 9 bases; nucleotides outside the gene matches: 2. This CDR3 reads CASSSTGAPQHF. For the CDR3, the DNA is TGTGCCAGCAGTTCGACAGGGGCGCCCCAGCATTTT.

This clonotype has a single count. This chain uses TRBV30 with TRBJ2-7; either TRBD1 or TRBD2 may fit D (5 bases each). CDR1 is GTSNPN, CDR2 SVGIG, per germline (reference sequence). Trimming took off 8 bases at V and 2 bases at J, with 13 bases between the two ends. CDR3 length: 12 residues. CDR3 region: CALGTRAYEQYF. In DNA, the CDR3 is TGTGCCCTCGGGACCAGAGCCTACGAGCAGTACTTC.

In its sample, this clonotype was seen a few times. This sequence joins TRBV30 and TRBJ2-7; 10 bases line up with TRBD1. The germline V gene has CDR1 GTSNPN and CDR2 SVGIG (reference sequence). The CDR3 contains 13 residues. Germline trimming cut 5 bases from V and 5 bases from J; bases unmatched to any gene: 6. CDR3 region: CAWGQGVRNEQYF. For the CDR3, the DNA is TGTGCCTGGGGACAGGGGGTAAGGAACGAGCAGTACTTC.

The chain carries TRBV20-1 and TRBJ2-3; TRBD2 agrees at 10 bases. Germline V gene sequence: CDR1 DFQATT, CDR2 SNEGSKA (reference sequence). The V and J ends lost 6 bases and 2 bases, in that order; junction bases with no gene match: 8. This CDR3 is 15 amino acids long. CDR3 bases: TGCAGTGCCCCACCACTAGCGGGGTTCACAGATACGCAGTATTTT. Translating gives CSAPPLAGFTDTQYF.

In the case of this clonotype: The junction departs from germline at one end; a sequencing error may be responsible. This CDR3 reads CSVEEGAGRIF. As DNA, the CDR3 is TGCAGCGTTGAAGAAGGAGCAGGGCGGATCTTC. The rearrangement links TRBV29-1 to TRBJ2-1; possibly TRBD1 for D (5 bases). Germline CDR1 reads SQVTM; CDR2 reads ANQGSEA. CDR3 length equals 11 residues.